This paragraph reports one T cell receptor (beta chain). Method: immunoSEQ multiplex PCR; TCRdb's copy keeps in-frame clones and lacks some. The data contain approximately 51,000 clones, around 83% of them singletons. The data were taken from a study of PD-L1 blockade in urothelial cancer. Time point in this sample: pretreatment peripheral blood. This sample comprised PBMCs, obtained around atezolizumab (anti-PD-L1) treatment. The receptor was derived from a man in his fifties or sixties with urothelial cancer.

The CDR3 sequence is CASSPFPNQPQHF. The CDR3 DNA reads TGTGCCAGCTCACCCTTCCCCAATCAGCCCCAGCATTTT. The rearrangement links TRBV18 to TRBJ1-5; D is ambiguous. V lost 3 bases and J 3 bases, leaving 6 bases between the germline ends. The CDR3 contains 13 residues. Germline CDR1 is KGHSH and CDR2 is LQKENI.